The 14 T cell receptor beta chains presented below share a single source sample, sequenced in a study of T cells in Graves' hyperthyroidism and ophthalmopathy. Researchers took RNA transcripts and amplified the TCR beta CDR3 regions from them. TCR CDR3 regions were first amplified by RT-PCR with HTBI primers. A single record per CDR3 protein comes from TCRdb applying MiXCR to the multiplex PCR reads. The table has over 450,000 distinct CDR3 sequences, roughly 14% seen once. Sequencing input: blood. These receptors were obtained from a woman between 18 and 29 years old with Graves' hyperthyroidism.

This clonotype was detected a few times. The V call is TRBV7-3, the J call TRBJ2-1; 9 nucleotides line up with TRBD2. The CDR3 runs to 15 residues. V lost 3 bases and J lost 5; bases outside the gene matches: 5. Germline V CDR1 and CDR2: SGHTA, FQGTGA. CDR3: CASSFSSGANNEQFF. As DNA, the CDR3 is TGTGCCAGCAGCTTCTCTAGCGGGGCTAACAATGAGCAGTTCTTC.

This clonotype has at least ten counts. The rearrangement links TRBV12-3 or TRBV12-4 to TRBJ2-1; D call uncertain. V lost 5 bases to trimming and J lost 0 bases, with 11 bases between them. This CDR3 is 15 amino acids long. This CDR3 reads CASSVHLSSYNEQFF. The CDR3 DNA sequence: TGTGCCAGCAGTGTACATTTAAGCTCCTACAATGAGCAGTTCTTC.

This clonotype was detected many times. The gene calls are TRBV6-1 and TRBJ2-5, with TRBD2 matching 12 bases. The germline V gene has CDR1 MNHNS and CDR2 SASEGT. This CDR3 is built from 18 residues. Trimming at V came to 3 bases and at J to 7 bases, leaving 15 bases not matched to a gene. CDR3 coding DNA: TGTGCCAGCAGTGATCAGCTCCCTCCTAGCGGGAGGGCCGGGACCCAGTACTTC. As protein: CASSDQLPPSGRAGTQYF.

This clonotype was observed a few times. V usage is TRBV10-3 and J usage is TRBJ2-5; 9 nucleotides align to TRBD1. This CDR3 spans 13 amino acids. Looked up from germline, CDR1 is ENHRY and CDR2 is SYGVKD. Trimming removed 6 bases from V and 12 bases from J; junction bases left unmatched: 11. As DNA, the CDR3 is TGTGCCATCAGAGATTCCGGGACAGGGTTCGAGTACTTC. As protein: CAIRDSGTGFEYF.

This clonotype was counted ten times or more. This sequence joins TRBV27 and TRBJ1-4; D uncertain. Germline V gives CDR1 MNHEY, CDR2 SMNVEV (reference sequence). Trimming took 7 bases from V and 4 from J, leaving 10 bases between them. The CDR3 has 13 amino acids. CDR3 bases: TGTGCCAGCACTTGGAGGATTAATGAAAAACTGTTTTTT. Residues: CASTWRINEKLFF.

This clonotype turned up a few times. V usage is TRBV20-1 and J usage is TRBJ2-1; the D gene is possibly TRBD1 (7 bases). The CDR3 runs 12 residues. V lost 1 base and J 10 bases, leaving 11 bases between the germline ends. Germline lookup yields CDR1 DFQATT and CDR2 SNEGSKA (reference sequence). The CDR3 sequence is CSARAQGREQFF. The CDR3 region has the DNA TGCAGTGCTAGAGCACAGGGGAGGGAGCAGTTCTTC.

This clonotype was detected only a few times. The chain employs TRBV7-9 and TRBJ1-1; D not resolved. The CDR3 runs to 15 residues. The germline gives CDR1 SEHNR, CDR2 FQNEAQ (reference sequence). Trimming removed 5 bases at V and 2 bases at J, with 15 bases between. In nucleotides, the CDR3 is TGTGCCAGCAGCGATCTTAGGAGCTCTAACACTGAAGCTTTCTTT. Translated: CASSDLRSSNTEAFF.

This clonotype has ten or more counts. The J gene is TRBJ2-5, the V gene TRBV12-3 or TRBV12-4; 7 bases match TRBD2. This CDR3 has 14 amino acids. J lost 2 bases, V lost 6 bases, and 6 bases had no gene match. CDR3 bases: TGTGCCAGCAGACTGCGGGGAGGGCAAGAGACCCAGTACTTC. It yields the protein CASRLRGGQETQYF.

This clonotype has a count of ten or more. This chain uses TRBV12-3 or TRBV12-4 with TRBJ2-2; D might be TRBD1 or TRBD2, each matching 5 bases. The CDR3 contains 12 residues. V shed 11 bases and J shed 5 bases, with 12 bases lying between them. The CDR3 bases are TGTGCCGGGGGTACTAGAACCGGGGAGCTGTTTTTT. Translated, it gives CAGGTRTGELFF.

This sequence joins TRBV5-4 and TRBJ1-2, with D hard to call. V lost 2 bases and J lost 6, with 23 bases in between. The CDR3 length is 17 residues. From germline, CDR1 is SGHNT and CDR2 YYREEE (reference sequence). The CDR3 DNA reads TGTGCCAGCAGCTTTTACATTTTGGTACAGAACTTGAATGGCTACACCTTC. Its translation is CASSFYILVQNLNGYTF. Full variable domain (remainder filled in from reference TRBV5-4 and TRBJ1-2): ETGVTQSPTHLIKTRGQQVTLRCSSQSGHNTVSWYQQALGQGPQFIFQYYREEENGRGNFPPRFSGLQFPNYSSELNVNALELDDSALYLCASSFYILVQNLNGYTFGSGTRLTVV.

This clonotype was picked up a small number of times. The chain has TRBV29-1 and TRBJ1-1; possible D gene TRBD1, 6 bases. The ends were cut back, 7 bases at V and 0 bases at J, with 9 bases in the middle. The CDR3 loop spans 12 amino acids. CDR1 and CDR2 from the germline V gene are SQVTM and ANQGSEA. The chain's CDR3 is CSGDRMNTEAFF. CDR3 DNA sequence: TGCAGCGGTGACAGGATGAACACTGAAGCTTTCTTT.

J is TRBJ2-6 and V is TRBV7-4, with TRBD2 matching 11 bases. The CDR3 loop spans 22 amino acids. The germline V gene encodes CDR1 SGHVT and CDR2 SQSDAQ. The V and J ends lost 1 base and 1 base, in that order; junction bases with no gene match: 15. In nucleotides, the CDR3 is TGTGCCAGCAGCTTAGGGGTACTAGCGGGAGTAATAAGCGCGTCTGGGGCCAACGTCCTGACTTTC. It specifies CASSLGVLAGVISASGANVLTF.

The gene calls are TRBV27 and TRBJ1-1; 9 bases align to TRBD1. J was trimmed by 4 bases and V by 7 bases; bases with no gene match: 7. This CDR3 comprises 14 residues. CDR1 is MNHEY, CDR2 SMNVEV, per germline (reference sequence). CDR3 in DNA: TGTGCCAGCACCCCGGGACAGGGCCCCACTGAAGCTTTCTTT. Residues: CASTPGQGPTEAFF.

This clonotype was observed many times. The chain couples TRBV27 to TRBJ2-6; D possibly uses TRBD1 or TRBD2 (5 bases each). The germline CDR1 and CDR2 sequences are MNHEY and SMNVEV (reference sequence). With 3 bases removed from V and 11 bases from J, the gap between germline ends came to 26 bases. The CDR3 loop spans 18 amino acids. The chain's CDR3 is CASSFLMGDVTAQDVLTF. The CDR3 DNA sequence: TGTGCCAGCAGTTTCCTAATGGGGGACGTGACTGCCCAAGACGTCCTGACTTTC.